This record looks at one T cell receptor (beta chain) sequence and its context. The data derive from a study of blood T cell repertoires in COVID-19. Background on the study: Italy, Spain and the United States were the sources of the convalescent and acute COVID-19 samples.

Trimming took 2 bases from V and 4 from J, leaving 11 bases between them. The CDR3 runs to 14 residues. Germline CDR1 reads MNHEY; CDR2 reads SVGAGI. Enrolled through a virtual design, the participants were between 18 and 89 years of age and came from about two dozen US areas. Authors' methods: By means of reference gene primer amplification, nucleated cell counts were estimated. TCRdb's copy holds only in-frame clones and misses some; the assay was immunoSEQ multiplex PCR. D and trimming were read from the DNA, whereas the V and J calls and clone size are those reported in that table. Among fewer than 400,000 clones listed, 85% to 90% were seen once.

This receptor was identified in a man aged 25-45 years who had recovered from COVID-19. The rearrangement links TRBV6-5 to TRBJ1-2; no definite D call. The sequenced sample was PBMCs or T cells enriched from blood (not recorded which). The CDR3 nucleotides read TGTGCCAGCAGTTACGTAGTCGAGAGCTATGGCTACACCTTC. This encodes CASSYVVESYGYTF.